The 31 T cell receptor beta chains below were found in one sample sequenced in a study of CD8+CD57+ T cells in acquired aplastic anemia. CDR3 and TCR beta VDJ profiling relied on a genomic DNA template. TCRdb re-called the reads through MiXCR, storing one row per CDR3 protein. This table holds about 130,000 distinct CDR3 sequences, about 48% found once. The specimen was sorted CD4+, CD8+, or CD8+CD57+ T cells (not recorded which) from PBMCs. The receptors here all came from a human donor in good health, serving as a control.

This clonotype was recorded many times. The chain uses TRBV20-1 and TRBJ2-3, with D perhaps matching TRBD2 (5 bases). The germline V gene has CDR1 DFQATT and CDR2 SNEGSKA (reference sequence). The CDR3 consists of 16 residues. V was trimmed by 4 bases and J by 4 bases, leaving 21 bases between them. Here the CDR3 DNA reads TGCAGTGCTAAATCGCCCCCCTTTCGGGGAGCAGATACGCAGTATTTT. Translating it yields CSAKSPPFRGADTQYF.

The gene calls are TRBV7-3 and TRBJ2-6, with D hard to call. Germline CDR1 and CDR2: SGHTA and FQGTGA. The V gene lost 3 bases and the J gene lost 15 bases, with 3 bases spanning the gap. This CDR3 has 9 amino acids. The CDR3 sequence is CASSLALTF. DNA of the CDR3: TGTGCCAGCAGCTTGGCCCTGACTTTC.

This clonotype occurred many times. The chain recombines TRBV19 with TRBJ2-5, with 12 nucleotides matching TRBD2. The CDR3 loop spans 16 amino acids. V lost 4 bases to trimming and J lost 5 bases; unmatched junction nucleotides: 8. Germline V gene data show CDR1 as LNHDA and CDR2 as SQIVND (reference sequence). CDR3 protein: CASSTSSGGAWETQYF. The CDR3 DNA follows: TGTGCCAGTAGTACCTCTAGCGGGGGGGCCTGGGAGACCCAGTACTTC. Full variable domain (outside the CDR3, taken from reference TRBV19 and TRBJ2-5): DGGITQSPKYLFRKEGQNVTLSCEQNLNHDAMYWYRQDPGQGLRLIYYSQIVNDFQKGDIAEGYSVSREKKESFPLTVTSAQKNPTAFYLCASSTSSGGAWETQYFGPGTRLLVL.

In this sample, this clonotype turned up many times. The chain's CDR3 is CASSLGLAQSTDTQYF. The CDR3 DNA sequence: TGCGCCAGCAGCTTGGGGCTAGCCCAAAGCACAGATACGCAGTATTTT. V and J are TRBV5-1 and TRBJ2-3, with D maybe TRBD2 (5 bases). Germline loops: CDR1 SGHRS, CDR2 YFSETQ. CDR3 size: 16 residues. V was shortened by 0 bases and J by 0 bases, with 11 bases between the two germline ends.

The table lists this clonotype with many counts. V and J are TRBV6-5 and TRBJ1-6; a possible D gene is TRBD1 (5 bases). Germline V gene sequence: CDR1 MNHEY, CDR2 SVGAGI. The CDR3 consists of 15 residues. V lost 6 bases and J lost 8, with 17 bases in between. The CDR3 DNA follows: TGTGCCAGCAGAGGGACCTGGACTGCACATTCACCCCTCCACTTT. Protein product: CASRGTWTAHSPLHF.

V and J are TRBV24-1 and TRBJ2-1; D tentatively fits TRBD1 or TRBD2 (5 bases each). Germline V gene data show CDR1 as KGHDR and CDR2 as SFDVKD. The length of the CDR3 is 15 residues. V was cut by 4 bases and J by 7 bases, with 16 bases left in between. CDR3 loop: CATSDPDSGRNEQFF. The DNA of the CDR3 is TGTGCCACCAGTGACCCCGACTCGGGGCGGAATGAGCAGTTCTTC.

This clonotype was detected many times. The chain employs TRBV6-1 and TRBJ1-2, with a weak D call TRBD1 (5 bases). The CDR3 runs to 13 residues. Trimming removed 5 bases from V and 8 bases from J, with 15 bases in between. Germline CDR1 reads MNHNS; CDR2 reads SASEGT. CDR3 sequence (DNA): TGTGCCAGCAGTCCCAGGGCAAGAGGGGGCTACACCTTC. Its translation is CASSPRARGGYTF.

This clonotype appeared many times. This sequence joins TRBV20-1 and TRBJ1-5, with D possibly being TRBD1 (5 bases). Germline assignment: CDR1 DFQATT and CDR2 SNEGSKA (reference sequence). The CDR3 covers 14 residues. The V end was cut by 3 bases, the J end by 5 bases, with 14 bases between. CDR3: CSASRQGSYQPQHF. Written as DNA, the CDR3 is TGCAGTGCTAGTCGGCAGGGATCGTATCAGCCCCAGCATTTT.

The genes are TRBV12-3 or TRBV12-4 and TRBJ2-5; 12 bases align to TRBD2. V lost 3 bases, J lost 5 bases, and 4 bases stayed unmatched. CDR3 length: 15 residues. The CDR3 reads CASSFTSGGRETQYF. The DNA for the CDR3 is TGTGCCAGCAGTTTCACTAGCGGGGGGAGGGAGACCCAGTACTTC.

The chain carries TRBV24-1 and TRBJ2-3, with 7 bases fitting TRBD1. CDR1 and CDR2 (germline): KGHDR, SFDVKD. V trimming: 6 bases; J trimming: 3 bases; junction bases outside the gene matches: 5. The CDR3 covers 14 residues. The CDR3 DNA reads as TGTGCCACCAGTCGACAGGGATGGACAGATACGCAGTATTTT. Translating it yields CATSRQGWTDTQYF.

The chain carries TRBV15 and TRBJ1-5; D is undetermined. V was cut by 1 base and J by 2 bases, with 9 bases left in between. Germline values: CDR1 LNHNV, CDR2 YYDKDF (reference sequence). The length of the CDR3 is 15 residues. As DNA, the CDR3 is TGTGCCACCAGCAGAGGGGAAAAGGGCAATCAGCCCCAGCATTTT. Translated: CATSRGEKGNQPQHF.

In its sample, this clonotype was seen many times. The chain links TRBV4-2 to TRBJ2-7, with D unresolved. This CDR3 has 14 residues. The V end lost 0 bases, the J end lost 3 bases, and 9 bases lay between the germline ends. The germline CDR1 and CDR2 sequences are LGHNA and YNFKEQ. CDR3 protein: CASSQEEPGYEQYF. CDR3 nucleotide sequence: TGTGCCAGCAGCCAAGAGGAACCTGGCTACGAGCAGTACTTC.

This clonotype showed up many times. The chain joins TRBV7-6 to TRBJ1-3; D is possibly TRBD1 (6 bases). The CDR3 contains 14 residues. Germline V gene sequence: CDR1 SGHVS, CDR2 FNYEAQ. Trimming cost V 1 base and J 2 bases, with 6 bases left between them. CDR3 protein: CASSLDRAGNTIYF. In nucleotides, the CDR3 is TGTGCCAGCAGCTTAGACAGGGCTGGAAACACCATATATTTT. The variable domain in full, completed from reference TRBV7-6 and TRBJ1-3, reads GAGVSQSPRYKVTKRGQDVALRCDPISGHVSLYWYRQALGQGPEFLTYFNYEAQQDKSGLPNDRFSAERPEGSISTLTIQRTEQRDSAMYRCASSLDRAGNTIYFGEGSWLTVV.

The chain employs TRBV15 and TRBJ2-5, with 7 nucleotides matching TRBD1. Germline V gene lookup returns CDR1 LNHNV and CDR2 YYDKDF (reference sequence). This CDR3 has 16 amino acids. The V gene end was trimmed by 1 base and the J gene end by 5 bases; junction bases not matched to a gene: 10. The CDR3 sequence is CATSRGDTGEKETQYF. Here the CDR3 DNA reads TGTGCCACCAGCAGAGGAGATACAGGGGAGAAGGAGACCCAGTACTTC.

CDR3 in DNA: TGTGCCAGTATTCCGGGACAGGGGGTTGAGACTGAAGCTTTCTTT. It codes for CASIPGQGVETEAFF. The chain is built from TRBV19 and TRBJ1-1, with TRBD1 identical over 11 bases. V gave up 7 bases and J gave up 5 bases; unmatched junction bases: 9. There are 15 residues in the CDR3. Germline CDR1 is LNHDA and CDR2 is SQIVND (reference sequence).

Many counts were recorded for this clonotype. This CDR3 is missing its conserved last phenylalanine or tryptophan, likely due to a read error. The J gene is TRBJ1-6, the V gene TRBV2; 7 nucleotides match TRBD1. This CDR3 is built from 14 residues. From germline, CDR1 is SNHLY and CDR2 FYNNEI. V gave up 8 bases and J gave up 5 bases; unmatched junction bases: 6. The CDR3 loop is CASGRDRDNSPLHL. The CDR3 DNA reads TGTGCCAGCGGCCGGGACAGAGATAATTCACCCCTCCACCTT.

With regard to this clonotype: At one boundary the junction diverges from the germline segment, which might be a read error. This sequence joins TRBV10-3 and TRBJ1-6, with D tentatively TRBD1 (5 bases). CDR3 length: 14 amino acids. Germline lookup yields CDR1 ENHRY and CDR2 SYGVKD. The CDR3 loop is CASSYFGRDSPLHF. DNA of the CDR3: TGTGCCAGCAGTTACTTTGGCAGGGATTCACCCCTCCACTTT.

V and J are TRBV2 and TRBJ2-1; D is ambiguous. The CDR3 spans 14 residues. The germline V gene has CDR1 SNHLY and CDR2 FYNNEI. V lost 3 bases to trimming and J lost 10 bases, with 16 bases between them. The CDR3 loop is CASSEGLGLWEQFF. In nucleotides, the CDR3 is TGTGCCAGCAGTGAGGGTCTAGGGCTCTGGGAGCAGTTCTTC.

Many counts were recorded for this clonotype. With a much larger clone just one base away, this may be a read error. Without the conserved terminal phenylalanine or tryptophan, this CDR3 likely stems from a read error. V and J are TRBV14 and TRBJ1-6; no clear D. Trimming removed 0 bases from V and 14 bases from J, with 8 bases in between. This CDR3 comprises 12 residues. Germline-derived CDR1 and CDR2 are SGHDN and FVKESK. The CDR3 sequence is CASSQDSAALHL. Written as DNA, the CDR3 is TGTGCCAGCAGCCAAGATTCAGCAGCCCTCCACCTT.

This clonotype has at least ten counts. The CDR3 region is CASSSRQGNTGELFF. CDR3 bases: TGTGCCAGCAGCTCGCGACAGGGGAACACCGGGGAGCTGTTTTTT. The chain employs TRBV7-2 and TRBJ2-2; 7 bases align to TRBD1. V was pared by 4 bases and J by 1 base, with 3 bases of the junction left unmatched. The CDR3 has 15 amino acids. The V gene's germline CDR1 is SGHTA and CDR2 FQGNSA. The variable domain in full, completed from reference TRBV7-2 and TRBJ2-2, reads GAGVSQSPSNKVTEKGKDVELRCDPISGHTALYWYRQSLGQGLEFLIYFQGNSAPDKSGLPSDRFSAERTGGSVSTLTIQRTQQEDSAVYLCASSSRQGNTGELFFGEGSRLTVL.

The CDR3 protein is CSVRGNEQFF. Here the CDR3 DNA reads TGCAGCGTTAGGGGGAATGAGCAGTTCTTC. This chain joins TRBV29-1 and TRBJ2-1; TRBD1 is a possible D gene (6 bases). Trimming stripped 5 bases from V and 7 bases from J, with 6 bases between. The CDR3 is made up of 10 amino acids. Germline CDR1 and CDR2: SQVTM and ANQGSEA.

Many counts were recorded for this clonotype. The chain combines TRBV19 with TRBJ2-1; no reliable D call. This CDR3 is 17 amino acids long. V gave up 3 bases and J gave up 0 bases, with 15 bases separating them. The germline CDR1 and CDR2 sequences are LNHDA and SQIVND (reference sequence). The DNA of the CDR3 is TGTGCCAGTAGTATCCCGCGACCCGGTGACTCCTACAATGAGCAGTTCTTC. It yields the protein CASSIPRPGDSYNEQFF.

This chain uses TRBV19 with TRBJ2-7, with a weak D call TRBD1 (5 bases). The CDR3 contains 13 residues. The V end lost 3 bases, the J end lost 4 bases, and 10 bases lay between the germline ends. The germline V gene has CDR1 LNHDA and CDR2 SQIVND (reference sequence). This CDR3 reads CASSIGRAYEQYF. The CDR3 coding sequence is TGTGCCAGTAGTATCGGCAGGGCGTACGAGCAGTACTTC.

This clonotype was recorded at least ten times. This rearrangement joins TRBV20-1 to TRBJ1-5; 7 positions match TRBD1. Losses at the gene ends were 3 bases for V and 4 bases for J; bases not matched to a gene: 6. Germline lookup yields CDR1 DFQATT and CDR2 SNEGSKA (reference sequence). The CDR3 length is 14 residues. CDR3 in DNA: TGCAGTGCTAGGGACAGGCTGTTGAATCAGCCCCAGCATTTT. It is translated as CSARDRLLNQPQHF.

This clonotype has a count of ten or more. The chain joins TRBV4-3 to TRBJ1-2, with D perhaps TRBD1 (6 bases). Germline CDR1 is LGHNA and CDR2 is YSLEER. Trimming removed 0 bases at V and 6 bases at J, with 14 bases between. There are 15 residues in the CDR3. DNA of the CDR3: TGCGCCAGCAGCCAAGATGGTCAGGGGCGCCATGGCTACACCTTC. As protein: CASSQDGQGRHGYTF.

Ten or more counts support this clonotype. The chain combines TRBV20-1 with TRBJ2-5; the match to TRBD2 covers 9 bases. CDR1 is DFQATT, CDR2 SNEGSKA, per germline (reference sequence). The CDR3 runs to 17 residues. The junction had 15 bases not matched to a gene; V was cut back by 2 bases and J by 5 bases. As DNA, the CDR3 is TGCAGTGCTAGACGCCTCCAGACTAGCGGATCTGACGAGACCCAGTACTTC. This sequence encodes CSARRLQTSGSDETQYF.

This clonotype appeared a single time. The rearrangement joins TRBV19 to TRBJ2-2, with 8 bases that match TRBD1. Germline lookup yields CDR1 LNHDA and CDR2 SQIVND (reference sequence). The V and J ends lost 0 bases and 7 bases, in that order; junction bases with no gene match: 4. CDR3 length: 15 amino acids. The CDR3 sequence: CASSIDGQGHGELFF. CDR3 sequence (DNA): TGTGCCAGTAGTATAGATGGACAGGGTCACGGGGAGCTGTTTTTT.

This CDR3 reads CASSIDQATYEQYF. CDR3 DNA: TGTGCCAGTAGTATAGACCAGGCTACCTACGAGCAGTACTTC. The rearrangement uses TRBV19 and TRBJ2-7; D not resolved. Germline lookup yields CDR1 LNHDA and CDR2 SQIVND (reference sequence). This CDR3 is 14 amino acids long. Trimming cost V 0 bases and J 2 bases, with 8 bases left between them. The full variable domain, with the rest looked up from reference TRBV19 and TRBJ2-7, is DGGITQSPKYLFRKEGQNVTLSCEQNLNHDAMYWYRQDPGQGLRLIYYSQIVNDFQKGDIAEGYSVSREKKESFPLTVTSAQKNPTAFYLCASSIDQATYEQYFGPGTRLTVT.

V is TRBV11-1 and J is TRBJ2-5; a possible D gene is TRBD2 (7 bases). Germline V CDR1 and CDR2: SGHAT, FQDESV (reference sequence). The CDR3 runs 14 residues. Deletions cut 5 bases from V and 9 bases from J, with 19 bases between. The CDR3 here is CASSPEGGPVPQYF. The CDR3, as DNA: TGTGCCAGCAGCCCGGAGGGGGGGCCCGTTCCCCAGTACTTC.

The rearrangement links TRBV7-2 to TRBJ1-1; no reliable D call. Between the trimmed V and J ends, which lost 5 bases and 4 bases, there was a span of 14 bases. The CDR3 is 14 amino acids. Germline CDR1 is SGHTA and CDR2 is FQGNSA. CDR3: CASSPREGSTEAFF. CDR3 bases: TGTGCCAGCAGCCCCCGGGAGGGAAGCACTGAAGCTTTCTTT.

This clonotype showed up many times. J is TRBJ1-2 and V is TRBV6-1, with D hard to call. Trimming cost V 6 bases and J 5 bases, with 16 bases left between them. There are 14 residues in the CDR3. Germline V gene lookup returns CDR1 MNHNS and CDR2 SASEGT. The CDR3 reads CASSPVRATYGYTF. The CDR3 region has the DNA TGTGCCAGCAGCCCCGTCCGGGCCACATATGGCTACACCTTC.